The 21 T cell receptor beta chains below were found in one sample sequenced in a study of T cells after posttransplantation cyclophosphamide. A marrow graft followed busulfan-fludarabine conditioning, with cyclophosphamide on days +3 and +4. Libraries were prepared by immunoSEQ multiplex PCR; TCRdb keeps only in-frame clonotypes and omits some of them. The repertoire shows 15,000 to 20,000 clones, none seen only once; the top ten take 0.45% to 0.65%. Sequenced here: PBMCs, sampled after allogeneic stem cell transplant with posttransplant cyclophosphamide. These receptors came from a female patient aged 25-40 years who received an allogeneic stem cell transplant from a related donor, was CMV-positive, and had no GVHD. The T cells may come from the graft donor.

There are many counts of this clone. This chain links TRBV5-1 with TRBJ2-7, with a possible D match to TRBD2 (8 bases). V shed 3 bases and J shed 1 base, with 17 bases lying between them. CDR3 length equals 16 residues. Germline CDR1 and CDR2: SGHRS and YFSETQ. CDR3 protein: CASSSTGGTASYEQYF. The CDR3 DNA follows: TGCGCCAGCAGCTCGACGGGGGGGACAGCATCCTACGAGCAGTACTTC.

This clone was seen many times. CDR3 region: CASSRPGLAGDPSYEQYF. CDR3 coding DNA: TGTGCCAGCAGCCGCCCAGGACTAGCGGGAGATCCCTCCTACGAGCAGTACTTC. The gene calls are TRBV4-2 and TRBJ2-7, with 13 bases fitting TRBD2. With 4 bases clipped from V and 0 bases from J, the junction kept 9 bases outside the gene matches. This CDR3 region has 18 residues. The germline CDR1 and CDR2 sequences are LGHNA and YNFKEQ.

This clone was counted many times. The chain joins TRBV28 to TRBJ2-5; 7 bases fit TRBD2. The V gene end was trimmed by 3 bases and the J gene end by 7 bases; junction bases not matched to a gene: 11. CDR1 is MDHEN and CDR2 is SYDVKM in the germline V gene. The CDR3 contains 15 residues. CDR3 in amino acids: CASSFGLGNEGTQYF. The CDR3 DNA sequence: TGTGCCAGCAGTTTCGGACTAGGCAACGAAGGGACCCAGTACTTC.

At least ten counts were recorded for this clone. The chain employs TRBV11-1 and TRBJ2-5; tentative D call: TRBD2 (7 bases). The length of the CDR3 is 14 residues. The ends were cut back, 4 bases at V and 5 bases at J, with 14 bases in the middle. Germline CDR1 SGHAT, CDR2 FQDESV (reference sequence). The DNA of the CDR3 is TGTGCCAGCAGCTCCAGGGGAGGGCTGGAGACCCAGTACTTC. It encodes CASSSRGGLETQYF.

In its sample, this clone was seen many times. J is TRBJ2-7 and V is TRBV2, with D tentatively TRBD2 (7 bases). The germline V gene has CDR1 SNHLY and CDR2 FYNNEI. With 10 bases removed from V and 2 bases from J, the gap between germline ends came to 24 bases. CDR3 size: 16 residues. Here the CDR3 DNA reads TGTGCCATGGCAGGGGCTAGCGGAACCAGTACCTACGAGCAGTACTTC. Protein: CAMAGASGTSTYEQYF.

This clone turned up a few times. This likely came from a read error, as a far larger clone is one base away. V and J are TRBV28 and TRBJ2-3; D is undetermined. This CDR3 is 14 amino acids long. From germline, CDR1 is MDHEN and CDR2 SYDVKM. Trimming took off 3 bases at V and 4 bases at J, with 11 bases between the two ends. CDR3 DNA sequence: TGTGCCAGCAGTTTTGTGGCAGGTGCAGATACGCAGTATTTT. Its translation is CASSFVAGADTQYF.

This sequence joins TRBV18 and TRBJ2-3, with D tentatively TRBD2 (5 bases). Trimming took off 4 bases at V and 5 bases at J, with 16 bases between the two ends. The CDR3 is 15 residues long. CDR1 and CDR2 (germline): KGHSH, LQKENI. In nucleotides, the CDR3 is TGTGCCAGCTCACTACCTTTAAGGGCGGGAGATACGCAGTATTTT. Its translation is CASSLPLRAGDTQYF.

This clone was seen at least ten times. J is TRBJ2-7 and V is TRBV6-5, with D possibly TRBD2 on 5 matching bases. CDR1 is MNHEY, CDR2 SVGAGI, per germline. The length of the CDR3 is 13 residues. The germline V and J ends were trimmed by 5 bases and 9 bases, with 17 bases remaining between them. The CDR3 loop reads CASSPAQRDGQYF. The CDR3 DNA is TGTGCCAGCAGTCCCGCCCAGAGGGATGGGCAGTACTTC.

This clone appeared many times. CDR3 in DNA: TGCGCCAGCAGCAACGACGGGAGGAACACCGGGGAGCTGTTTTTT. Amino acid sequence: CASSNDGRNTGELFF. V and J are TRBV5-1 and TRBJ2-2; D perhaps matches TRBD2 (6 bases). The V and J ends lost 4 bases and 1 base respectively, with 11 bases between them. Germline values: CDR1 SGHRS, CDR2 YFSETQ. This CDR3 region has 15 residues.

In its sample, this clone ranks as medium-sized. J is TRBJ1-4 and V is TRBV19; D is possibly TRBD1 (6 bases). Looked up from germline, CDR1 is LNHDA and CDR2 is SQIVND (reference sequence). Trimming took 3 bases from V and 13 from J, leaving 21 bases between them. This CDR3 region has 15 residues. CDR3 DNA sequence: TGTGCCAGTAGTATCACAGGGTTTGAAGTCCGAGGACTGTTTTTT. Its translation: CASSITGFEVRGLFF.

This clone showed up many times. The chain links TRBV10-3 to TRBJ1-2, with D maybe TRBD1 (6 bases). The CDR3 length is 16 residues. Trimming cost V 0 bases and J 2 bases, with 13 bases left between them. Per the germline V gene, CDR1 is ENHRY and CDR2 is SYGVKD. CDR3 loop: CAISESPGQPNYGYTF. The CDR3 bases are TGTGCCATCAGTGAGTCCCCAGGACAGCCCAACTATGGCTACACCTTC.

In its sample, this clone was seen many times. The chain joins TRBV5-4 to TRBJ2-7; 7 bases are shared with TRBD1. Germline V gene lookup returns CDR1 SGHNT and CDR2 YYREEE (reference sequence). This CDR3 is built from 14 residues. V shed 4 bases, J shed 3 bases, and the junction held 7 bases outside the gene matches. CDR3 nucleotides: TGTGCCAGCAGCGACCGACAGGGAAGCTACGAGCAGTACTTC. Its translation is CASSDRQGSYEQYF.

This clone was seen a few times. Distinct nucleotide sequences in the sample also encode this CDR3. The CDR3 nucleotides are TGTGCCAGCGGCCGGGGCACCGGGGAGCTGTTTTTT. Encoded protein: CASGRGTGELFF. This sequence joins TRBV6-5 and TRBJ2-2; D might be TRBD2 (5 bases). Looked up from germline, CDR1 is MNHEY and CDR2 is SVGAGI. The CDR3 spans 12 residues. The germline V and J ends were trimmed by 8 bases and 4 bases, with 8 bases remaining between them.

This clone was observed many times. The chain has TRBV19 and TRBJ2-1; 7 nucleotides agree with TRBD2. Germline V gives CDR1 LNHDA, CDR2 SQIVND (reference sequence). The CDR3 contains 16 residues. J was trimmed by 2 bases and V by 4 bases; bases with no gene match: 8. CDR3 bases: TGTGCCAGTAGTAAAGTATTAGCGGGTGCCTACAATGAGCAGTTCTTC. As protein: CASSKVLAGAYNEQFF.

This clone was picked up many times. The rearrangement joins TRBV13 to TRBJ1-2; D might be TRBD1 (6 bases). Germline-derived CDR1 and CDR2 are PRHDT and FYEKMQ (reference sequence). Trimming took off 5 bases at V and 6 bases at J, with 10 bases between the two ends. The CDR3 contains 12 residues. DNA for the CDR3: TGTGCCAGCAGCCCTTACAGGGATGGCTACACCTTC. It codes for CASSPYRDGYTF. Looking up the rest from reference TRBV13 and TRBJ1-2 gives the full variable domain: AAGVIQSPRHLIKEKRETATLKCYPIPRHDTVYWYQQGPGQDPQFLISFYEKMQSDKGSIPDRFSAQQFSDYHSELNMSSLELGDSALYFCASSPYRDGYTFGSGTRLTVV.

The table lists this clone with many counts. The V gene is TRBV29-1, the J gene TRBJ2-1, with D possibly matching TRBD2 (6 bases). The CDR3 has 13 residues. CDR1 and CDR2 from the germline V gene are SQVTM and ANQGSEA. V was clipped by 7 bases and J by 1 base, with 11 bases between them. In DNA form, the CDR3 reads TGCAGCGGGGCGGGATTTTCCTACAATGAGCAGTTCTTC. Translating it yields CSGAGFSYNEQFF.

This clone was seen ten or more times. The same CDR3 also results from other DNA sequences found in this sample. This chain connects TRBV28 to TRBJ2-1, with 7 bases lining up with TRBD2. The CDR3 covers 15 residues. Germline V lookup: CDR1 MDHEN, CDR2 SYDVKM. V gave up 2 bases and J gave up 12 bases; unmatched junction bases: 13. DNA of the CDR3: TGTGCCAGCAGTTTAGATCCTAGCGGTAGGCTGTCGCAGTTCTTC. Its protein is CASSLDPSGRLSQFF.

This clone was seen ten or more times. The gene calls are TRBV18 and TRBJ2-6, with TRBD2 matching over 8 bases. The CDR3 extends over 16 amino acids. The ends lost 3 bases at V and 2 bases at J; junction bases unmatched: 3. Germline V CDR1 and CDR2: KGHSH, LQKENI. CDR3 protein: CASSPGGGPGANVLTF. CDR3 sequence (DNA): TGTGCCAGCTCACCCGGGGGGGGCCCTGGGGCCAACGTCCTGACTTTC.

This clone was recorded many times. CDR3 nucleotide sequence: TGTGCCTGCTGGACTAGCACCGGCGGTGAGCAGTTCTTC. This sequence encodes CACWTSTGGEQFF. This chain joins TRBV30 and TRBJ2-1; 8 nucleotides line up with TRBD2. This CDR3 comprises 13 residues. From germline, CDR1 is GTSNPN and CDR2 SVGIG (reference sequence). Unmatched junction bases numbered 10, after V lost 6 bases and J lost 9 bases.

This clone was recorded many times. The chain joins TRBV7-9 to TRBJ2-7, with D possibly being TRBD1 (5 bases). Germline loops: CDR1 SEHNR, CDR2 FQNEAQ (reference sequence). The length of the CDR3 is 14 residues. The V end was cut by 2 bases, the J end by 6 bases, with 14 bases between. CDR3 in DNA: TGTGCCAGCAGCTTAAAGGCAGGGTCTAGCGAGCAGTACTTC. This codes for CASSLKAGSSEQYF.

This clone has at least ten counts. Other DNA sequences in the same sample also yield this CDR3. The chain employs TRBV6-1 and TRBJ2-5, with D perhaps TRBD1 (6 bases). The germline V and J ends were trimmed by 7 bases and 2 bases, with 14 bases remaining between them. Germline V CDR1 and CDR2: MNHNS, SASEGT. The CDR3 is 14 residues long. This chain's CDR3 is CASTEGGSQETQYF. The CDR3 DNA is TGTGCCAGCACCGAAGGGGGATCACAAGAGACCCAGTACTTC.